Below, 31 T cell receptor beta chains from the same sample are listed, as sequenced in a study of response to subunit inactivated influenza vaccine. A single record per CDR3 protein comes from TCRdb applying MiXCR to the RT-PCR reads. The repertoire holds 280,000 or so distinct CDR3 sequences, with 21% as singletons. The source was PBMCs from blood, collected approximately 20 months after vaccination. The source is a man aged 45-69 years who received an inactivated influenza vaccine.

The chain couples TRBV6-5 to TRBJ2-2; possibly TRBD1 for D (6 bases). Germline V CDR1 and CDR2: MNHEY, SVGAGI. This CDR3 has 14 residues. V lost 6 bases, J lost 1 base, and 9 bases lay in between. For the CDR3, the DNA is TGTGCCAGCAGAACGACAGGGAACACCGGGGAGCTGTTTTTT. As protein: CASRTTGNTGELFF.

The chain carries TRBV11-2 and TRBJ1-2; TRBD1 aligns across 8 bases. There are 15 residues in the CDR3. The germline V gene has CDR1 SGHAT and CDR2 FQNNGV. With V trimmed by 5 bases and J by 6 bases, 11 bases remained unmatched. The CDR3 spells CASSATRTGPHGYTF. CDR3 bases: TGTGCCAGCAGCGCTACCCGGACAGGGCCTCATGGCTACACCTTC.

CDR3 DNA: TGCAGTGCCGACCGGGCGGACAGGGCAAACACCGGGGAGCTGTTTTTT. Translated: CSADRADRANTGELFF. The chain couples TRBV20-1 to TRBJ2-2, with 8 bases lining up with TRBD1. There are 16 residues in the CDR3. V dropped 6 bases and J dropped 2; count of bases not matched to a gene: 11. Per germline, CDR1 DFQATT and CDR2 SNEGSKA (reference sequence).

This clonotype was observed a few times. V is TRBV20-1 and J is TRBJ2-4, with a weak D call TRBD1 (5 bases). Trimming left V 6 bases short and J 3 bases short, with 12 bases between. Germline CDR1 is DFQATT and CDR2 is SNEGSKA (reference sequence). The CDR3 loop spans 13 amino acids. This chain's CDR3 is CSASDSYKNIQYF. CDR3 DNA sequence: TGCAGTGCCAGTGACAGCTACAAAAACATTCAGTACTTC.

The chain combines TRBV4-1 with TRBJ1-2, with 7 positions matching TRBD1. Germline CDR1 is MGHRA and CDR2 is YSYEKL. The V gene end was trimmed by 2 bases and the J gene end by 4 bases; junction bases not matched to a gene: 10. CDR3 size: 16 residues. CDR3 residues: CASSQRDSPGFYGYTF. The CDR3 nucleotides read TGCGCCAGCAGCCAAAGGGACAGTCCGGGTTTCTATGGCTACACCTTC.

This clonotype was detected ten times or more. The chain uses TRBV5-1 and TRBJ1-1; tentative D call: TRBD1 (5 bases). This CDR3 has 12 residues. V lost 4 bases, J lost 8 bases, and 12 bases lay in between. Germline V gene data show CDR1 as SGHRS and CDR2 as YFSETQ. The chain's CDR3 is CASSRREGEAFF. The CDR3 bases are TGCGCCAGCAGCCGCCGGGAGGGGGAAGCTTTCTTT.

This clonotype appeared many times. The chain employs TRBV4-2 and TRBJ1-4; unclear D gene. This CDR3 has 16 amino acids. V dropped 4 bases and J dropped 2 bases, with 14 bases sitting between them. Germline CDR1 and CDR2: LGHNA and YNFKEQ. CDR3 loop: CASSPSWSNTNEKLFF. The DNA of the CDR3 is TGTGCCAGCAGCCCTTCGTGGTCTAACACTAATGAAAAACTGTTTTTT.

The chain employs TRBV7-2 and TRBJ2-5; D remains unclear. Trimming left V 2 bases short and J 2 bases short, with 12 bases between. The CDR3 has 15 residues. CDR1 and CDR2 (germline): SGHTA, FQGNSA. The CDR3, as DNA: TGTGCCAGCAGCTTAACTAACTACCCTCAAGAGACCCAGTACTTC. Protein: CASSLTNYPQETQYF.

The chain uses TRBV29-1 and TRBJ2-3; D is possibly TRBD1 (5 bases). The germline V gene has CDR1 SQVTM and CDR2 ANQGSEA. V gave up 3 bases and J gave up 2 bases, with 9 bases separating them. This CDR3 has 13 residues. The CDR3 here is CSVEVRATDTQYF. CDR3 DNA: TGCAGCGTTGAGGTCAGGGCCACAGATACGCAGTATTTT.

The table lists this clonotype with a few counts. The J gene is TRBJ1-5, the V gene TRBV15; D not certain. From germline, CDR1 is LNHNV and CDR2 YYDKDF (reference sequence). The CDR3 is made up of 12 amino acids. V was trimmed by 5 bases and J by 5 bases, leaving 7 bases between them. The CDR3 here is CATSGVDQPQHF. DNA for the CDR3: TGTGCCACCAGCGGGGTCGATCAGCCCCAGCATTTT.

The DNA of the CDR3 is TGCAGTGCTAGAAGTTGGCTAGCGGGGGAGACCCAGTACTTC. Its translation: CSARSWLAGETQYF. The chain uses TRBV20-1 and TRBJ2-5; 9 positions agree with TRBD2. Germline CDR1 DFQATT, CDR2 SNEGSKA (reference sequence). With 2 bases clipped from V and 5 bases from J, the junction kept 6 bases outside the gene matches. The CDR3 has 14 amino acids.

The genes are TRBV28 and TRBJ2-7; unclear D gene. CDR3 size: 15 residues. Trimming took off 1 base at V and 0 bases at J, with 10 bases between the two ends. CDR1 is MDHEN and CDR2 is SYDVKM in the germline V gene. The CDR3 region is CASSLSGLGSYEQYF. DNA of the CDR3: TGTGCCAGCAGTTTATCGGGCTTGGGCTCCTACGAGCAGTACTTC.

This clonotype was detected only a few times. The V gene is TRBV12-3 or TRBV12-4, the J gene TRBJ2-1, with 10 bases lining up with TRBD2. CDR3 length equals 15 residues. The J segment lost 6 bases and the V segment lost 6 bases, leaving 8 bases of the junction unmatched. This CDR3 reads CASRYTSGNSNEQFF. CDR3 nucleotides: TGTGCCAGCAGATATACTAGCGGGAATTCCAATGAGCAGTTCTTC.

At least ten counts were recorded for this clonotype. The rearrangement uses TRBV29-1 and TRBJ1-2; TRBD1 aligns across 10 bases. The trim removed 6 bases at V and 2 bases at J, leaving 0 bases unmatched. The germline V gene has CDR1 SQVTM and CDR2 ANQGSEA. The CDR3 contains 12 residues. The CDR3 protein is CSVDRGNYGYTF. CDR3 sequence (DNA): TGCAGCGTGGACAGGGGGAACTATGGCTACACCTTC.

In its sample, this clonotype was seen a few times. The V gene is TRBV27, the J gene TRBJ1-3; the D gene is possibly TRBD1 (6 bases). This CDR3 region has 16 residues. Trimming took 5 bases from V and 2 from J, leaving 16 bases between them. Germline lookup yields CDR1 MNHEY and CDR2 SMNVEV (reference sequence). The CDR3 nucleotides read TGTGCCAGCAGTAAAAAGACAGGTATCGCTGGAAACACCATATATTTT. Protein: CASSKKTGIAGNTIYF.

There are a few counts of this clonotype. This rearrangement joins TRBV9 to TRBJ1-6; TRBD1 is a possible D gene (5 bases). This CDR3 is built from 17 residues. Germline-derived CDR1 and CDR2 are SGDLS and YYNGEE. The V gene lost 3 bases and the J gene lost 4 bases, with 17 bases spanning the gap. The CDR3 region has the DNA TGTGCCAGCAGCGCACTGCCGAGTGCAGGGTATAATTCACCCCTCCACTTT. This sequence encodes CASSALPSAGYNSPLHF.

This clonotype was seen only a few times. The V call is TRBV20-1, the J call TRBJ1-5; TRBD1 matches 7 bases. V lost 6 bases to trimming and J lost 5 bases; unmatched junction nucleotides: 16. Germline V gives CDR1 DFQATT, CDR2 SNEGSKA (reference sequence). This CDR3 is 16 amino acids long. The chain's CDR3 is CSATRQGLRIHQPQHF. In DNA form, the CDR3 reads TGCAGTGCAACCCGACAGGGCCTTAGAATACATCAGCCCCAGCATTTT.

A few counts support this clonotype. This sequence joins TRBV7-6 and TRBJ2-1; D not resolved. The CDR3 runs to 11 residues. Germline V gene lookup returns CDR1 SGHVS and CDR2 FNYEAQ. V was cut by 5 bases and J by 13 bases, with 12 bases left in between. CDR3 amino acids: CASSAATEQFF. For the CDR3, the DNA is TGTGCCAGCAGCGCGGCCACCGAACAGTTCTTC. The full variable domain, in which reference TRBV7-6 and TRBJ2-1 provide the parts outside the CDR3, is GAGVSQSPRYKVTKRGQDVALRCDPISGHVSLYWYRQALGQGPEFLTYFNYEAQQDKSGLPNDRFSAERPEGSISTLTIQRTEQRDSAMYRCASSAATEQFFGPGTRLTVL.

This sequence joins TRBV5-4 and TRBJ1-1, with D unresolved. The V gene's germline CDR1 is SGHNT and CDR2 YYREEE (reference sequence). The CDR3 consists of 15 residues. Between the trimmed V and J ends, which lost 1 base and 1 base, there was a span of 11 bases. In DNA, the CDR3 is TGTGCCAGCAGCTTGATTCAGTTTGGGAACACTGAAGCTTTCTTT. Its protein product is CASSLIQFGNTEAFF. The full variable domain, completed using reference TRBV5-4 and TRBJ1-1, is ETGVTQSPTHLIKTRGQQVTLRCSSQSGHNTVSWYQQALGQGPQFIFQYYREEENGRGNFPPRFSGLQFPNYSSELNVNALELDDSALYLCASSLIQFGNTEAFFGQGTRLTVV.

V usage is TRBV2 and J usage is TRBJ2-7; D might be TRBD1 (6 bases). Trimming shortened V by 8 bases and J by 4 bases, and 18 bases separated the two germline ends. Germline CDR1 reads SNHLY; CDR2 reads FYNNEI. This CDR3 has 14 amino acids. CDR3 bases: TGTGCCAGCCACAGGGCCACCTCGGGTTACGAGCAGTACTTC. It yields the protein CASHRATSGYEQYF.

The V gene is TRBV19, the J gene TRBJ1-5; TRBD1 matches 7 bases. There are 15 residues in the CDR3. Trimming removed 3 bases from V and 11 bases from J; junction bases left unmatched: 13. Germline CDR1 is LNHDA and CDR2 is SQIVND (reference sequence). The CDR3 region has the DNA TGTGCCAGTAGTATTTATGGGACAGAGTCCGTAGCCCAGCATTTT. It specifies CASSIYGTESVAQHF.

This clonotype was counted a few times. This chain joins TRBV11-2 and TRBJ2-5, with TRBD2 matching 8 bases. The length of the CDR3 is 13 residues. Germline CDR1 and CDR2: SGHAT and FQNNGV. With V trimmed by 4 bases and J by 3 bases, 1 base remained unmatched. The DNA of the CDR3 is TGTGCCAGCAGCTCAGCGGGGGAAGAGACCCAGTACTTC. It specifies CASSSAGEETQYF.

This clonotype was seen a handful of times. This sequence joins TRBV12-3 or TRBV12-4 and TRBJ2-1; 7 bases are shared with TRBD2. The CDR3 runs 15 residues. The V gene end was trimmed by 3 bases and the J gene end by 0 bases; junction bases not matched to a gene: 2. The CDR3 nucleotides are TGTGCCAGCAGTTTCTGGGGGGGCTCCTACAATGAGCAGTTCTTC. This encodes CASSFWGGSYNEQFF.

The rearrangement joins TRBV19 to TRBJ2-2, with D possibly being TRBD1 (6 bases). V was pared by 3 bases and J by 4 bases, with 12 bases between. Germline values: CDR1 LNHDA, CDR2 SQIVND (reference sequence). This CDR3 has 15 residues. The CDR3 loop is CASSIIPGVTGELFF. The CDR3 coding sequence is TGTGCCAGTAGTATTATCCCAGGGGTCACCGGGGAGCTGTTTTTT.

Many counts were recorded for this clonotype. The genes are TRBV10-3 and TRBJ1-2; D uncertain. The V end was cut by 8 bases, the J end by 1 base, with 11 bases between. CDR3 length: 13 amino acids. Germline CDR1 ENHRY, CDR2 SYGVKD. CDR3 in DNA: TGTGCCATCGCCGTGGCAAATAACTATGGCTACACCTTC. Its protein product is CAIAVANNYGYTF.

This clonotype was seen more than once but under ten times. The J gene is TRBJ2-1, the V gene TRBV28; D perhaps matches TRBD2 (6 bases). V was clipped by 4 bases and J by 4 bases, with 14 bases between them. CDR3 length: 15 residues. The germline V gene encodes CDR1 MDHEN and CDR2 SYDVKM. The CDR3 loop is CASSSGGTFYNEQFF. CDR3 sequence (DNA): TGTGCCAGCAGTTCCGGAGGGACTTTTTACAATGAGCAGTTCTTC. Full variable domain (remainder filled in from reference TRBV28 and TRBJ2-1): DVKVTQSSRYLVKRTGEKVFLECVQDMDHENMFWYRQDPGLGLRLIYFSYDVKMKEKGDIPEGYSVSREKKERFSLILESASTNQTSMYLCASSSGGTFYNEQFFGPGTRLTVL.

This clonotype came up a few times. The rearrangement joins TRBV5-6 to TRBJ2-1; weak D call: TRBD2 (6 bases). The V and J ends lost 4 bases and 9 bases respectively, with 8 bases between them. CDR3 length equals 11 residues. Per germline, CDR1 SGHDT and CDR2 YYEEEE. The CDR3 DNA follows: TGTGCCAGCAGCACCGGGGGTGAGCAGTTCTTC. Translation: CASSTGGEQFF.

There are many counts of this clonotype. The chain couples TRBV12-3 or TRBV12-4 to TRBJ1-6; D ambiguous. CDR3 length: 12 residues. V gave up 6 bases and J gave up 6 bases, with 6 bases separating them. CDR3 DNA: TGTGCCAGCAGAATAACTAATTCACCCCTCCACTTT. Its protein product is CASRITNSPLHF.

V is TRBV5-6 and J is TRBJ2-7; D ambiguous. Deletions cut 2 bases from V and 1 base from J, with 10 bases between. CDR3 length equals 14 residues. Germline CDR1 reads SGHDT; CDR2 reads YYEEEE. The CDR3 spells CASSFRPSSYEQYF. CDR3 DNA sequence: TGTGCCAGCAGCTTCCGACCTAGTTCCTACGAGCAGTACTTC.

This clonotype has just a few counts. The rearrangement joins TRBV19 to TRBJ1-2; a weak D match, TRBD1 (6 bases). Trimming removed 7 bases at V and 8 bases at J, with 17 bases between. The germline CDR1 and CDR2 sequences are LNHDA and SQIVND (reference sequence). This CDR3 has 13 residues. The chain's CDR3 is CASTPRGVEGYTF. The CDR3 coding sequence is TGTGCCAGTACCCCAAGGGGGGTGGAAGGCTACACCTTC.

The DNA of the CDR3 is TGTGCCAGCTCACCACCATTGCTGGGGTGGATCACTGAAGCTTTCTTT. It yields the protein CASSPPLLGWITEAFF. The chain uses TRBV18 and TRBJ1-1; no firm D call. In germline, CDR1 is KGHSH, CDR2 LQKENI. CDR3 length: 16 amino acids. V was trimmed by 0 bases and J by 4 bases, leaving 15 bases between them.